This TCR beta chain was obtained from a study of blood T cell repertoires in COVID-19. Clones were read by immunoSEQ multiplex PCR, and TCRdb kept only the in-frame ones, dropping some. The table shows more than 60,000 clones, with 87% occurring only once. Germline values: CDR1 SGHRS, CDR2 YFSETQ. V gave up 5 bases and J gave up 0 bases, with 17 bases separating them. The CDR3 is 16 amino acids. The material sequenced was peripheral blood. The receptor's source is a woman aged 80 or older with active or convalescent COVID-19. The chain couples TRBV5-1 to TRBJ1-1, with a possible D match to TRBD1 (5 bases). Here the CDR3 DNA reads TGCGCCAGCAGACTCGGGCAGGGTTGGGTGAACACTGAAGCTTTCTTT. It is translated as CASRLGQGWVNTEAFF.